Following are 25 T cell receptor beta chains from one sample sequenced in a study of T-cell reconstitution after alpha-beta-depleted transplantation in children. Construction of the TCRbeta library involved unique molecular identifiers. MiXCR was run by TCRdb on the PCR reads, yielding one entry per CDR3 protein. Of about 420,000 distinct CDR3 sequences detected, 9.5% to 13% appear once; the ten largest clones hold roughly 5.5%. Sequenced material: PBMCs from the stem cell graft donor, taken from the stem cell graft. The receptors stem from a human donor who donated a stem cell graft to a child with acute myeloid leukemia.

The chain combines TRBV11-2 with TRBJ2-7; 7 bases line up with TRBD2. From germline, CDR1 is SGHAT and CDR2 FQNNGV. Trimming cost V 1 base and J 2 bases; bases outside gene matches: 2. This CDR3 has 14 amino acids. CDR3: CASSLGLATYEQYV. DNA for the CDR3: TGTGCCAGCAGCTTAGGACTAGCAACCTACGAGCAGTACGTC.

A single count supports this clonotype. The chain uses TRBV15 and TRBJ2-3; TRBD2 might be the D (5 bases). The germline V gene has CDR1 LNHNV and CDR2 YYDKDF (reference sequence). Trimming left V 8 bases short and J 0 bases short, with 9 bases between. CDR3 length: 13 amino acids. The CDR3 DNA reads as TGTGCCACCGCCGGAGGAAGCACAGATACGCAGTATTTT. Translated, it gives CATAGGSTDTQYF.

This clonotype was picked up a small number of times. Written as DNA, the CDR3 is TGCGCCAGCAGCTATCAAGGCGGCGGCAGGTGGGAGCAGTACTTC. It is translated as CASSYQGGGRWEQYF. The gene calls are TRBV5-1 and TRBJ2-7, with no clear D. This CDR3 comprises 15 residues. Trimming stripped 3 bases from V and 7 bases from J, with 20 bases between. CDR1 and CDR2 (germline): SGHRS, YFSETQ.

In the case of this clonotype: This may be a read error: a much more frequent sequence differs by one nucleotide. This chain uses TRBV12-3 or TRBV12-4 with TRBJ2-1; D unresolved. The CDR3 runs 13 residues. Between the trimmed V and J ends, which lost 1 base and 12 bases, there was a span of 13 bases. As DNA, the CDR3 is TGTGCCAGCAGTTTAGGCCGCACGGTTGGGCAGTTCTTC. Translating gives CASSLGRTVGQFF.

This clonotype showed up just a few times. The chain is built from TRBV20-1 and TRBJ2-1, with 7 bases aligning to TRBD1. V shed 4 bases, J shed 5 bases, and the junction held 11 bases outside the gene matches. The CDR3 is 15 residues long. The germline V gene encodes CDR1 DFQATT and CDR2 SNEGSKA (reference sequence). This CDR3 is CSANGQAPINNEQFF. Written as DNA, the CDR3 is TGCAGTGCTAACGGACAGGCGCCAATCAACAATGAGCAGTTCTTC.

The rearrangement links TRBV20-1 to TRBJ1-1; tentative D call: TRBD1 (6 bases). The CDR3 is 16 residues long. V dropped 4 bases and J dropped 4 bases, with 22 bases sitting between them. Germline loops: CDR1 DFQATT, CDR2 SNEGSKA (reference sequence). CDR3 region: CSATIVLGGPGTEAFF. The DNA of the CDR3 is TGCAGTGCTACGATTGTGTTGGGGGGGCCGGGCACTGAAGCTTTCTTT.

This clonotype appeared a few times. The chain links TRBV16 to TRBJ1-1, with D perhaps matching TRBD1 (5 bases). Trimming took off 2 bases at V and 5 bases at J, with 9 bases between the two ends. This CDR3 is 13 amino acids long. Germline values: CDR1 KGHSY, CDR2 FQNENV. The CDR3 DNA follows: TGTGCCAGCAGCCAACAGGGTGCGACTGAAGCTTTCTTT. This sequence encodes CASSQQGATEAFF.

The gene calls are TRBV7-9 and TRBJ2-3; TRBD2 might be the D (6 bases). The germline gives CDR1 SEHNR, CDR2 FQNEAQ (reference sequence). This CDR3 has 14 amino acids. Trimming cost V 3 bases and J 6 bases, with 13 bases left between them. The CDR3 DNA is TGTGCCAGCAGCTTGGGAGGACTACCCGATACGCAGTATTTT. Translating gives CASSLGGLPDTQYF.

This clonotype was picked up many times. The V gene is TRBV10-3, the J gene TRBJ2-1; 9 bases align to TRBD2. The CDR3 runs to 18 residues. Trimming at V came to 0 bases and at J to 0 bases, leaving 6 bases not matched to a gene. CDR1 is ENHRY, CDR2 SYGVKD, per germline. The CDR3 DNA sequence: TGTGCCATCAGTGAGTCGCCTAGCGGGGACGACTCCTACAATGAGCAGTTCTTC. Its protein product is CAISESPSGDDSYNEQFF.

J is TRBJ1-3 and V is TRBV18, with TRBD1 matching 7 bases. Per the germline V gene, CDR1 is KGHSH and CDR2 is LQKENI. CDR3 length: 13 residues. The ends lost 5 bases at V and 4 bases at J; junction bases unmatched: 2. The CDR3 sequence: CASSADRGNTIYF. The CDR3 DNA sequence: TGTGCCAGCTCAGCGGACAGGGGAAACACCATATATTTT.

This clonotype was seen only a few times. V is TRBV12-3 or TRBV12-4 and J is TRBJ2-2, with D unclear. The CDR3 covers 14 residues. Between the trimmed V and J ends, which lost 3 bases and 2 bases, there was a span of 7 bases. The CDR3: CASSFAPNTGELFF. DNA for the CDR3: TGTGCCAGCAGTTTTGCCCCAAACACCGGGGAGCTGTTTTTT.

V is TRBV4-3 and J is TRBJ2-4; D is perhaps TRBD2 (6 bases). V was shortened by 0 bases and J by 0 bases, with 21 bases between the two germline ends. The CDR3 totals 20 residues. The V gene's germline CDR1 is LGHNA and CDR2 YSLEER. As DNA, the CDR3 is TGCGCCAGCAGCCAAGATCGGGGGAACAGGTTCGCTTTAGCCAAAAACATTCAGTACTTC. This encodes CASSQDRGNRFALAKNIQYF.

In its sample, this clonotype was seen a few times. The chain combines TRBV5-1 with TRBJ2-7, with D perhaps TRBD2 (6 bases). The CDR3 covers 17 residues. Germline lookup yields CDR1 SGHRS and CDR2 YFSETQ. V was clipped by 5 bases and J by 6 bases, with 27 bases between them. In nucleotides, the CDR3 is TGCGCCAGCAGTCCACCTTCCGCCGGGACTCCGAAGCCCGAGCAGTACTTC. It is translated as CASSPPSAGTPKPEQYF.

The chain uses TRBV7-2 and TRBJ2-5; a possible D gene is TRBD2 (6 bases). With 1 base removed from V and 9 bases from J, the gap between germline ends came to 21 bases. Germline V lookup: CDR1 SGHTA, CDR2 FQGNSA. The CDR3 spans 16 residues. The CDR3 sequence: CASSLESIAVHGAQYF. In DNA, the CDR3 is TGTGCCAGCAGCTTAGAGTCGATAGCGGTCCATGGGGCCCAGTACTTC.

In the case of this clonotype: A much larger clone lies a single base off, so this may be a read error. The CDR3: CASSAGSVSGNTIYF. The CDR3 nucleotides read TGTGCCAGCAGCGCAGGCTCAGTCTCTGGAAACACCATATATTTT. The J gene is TRBJ1-3, the V gene TRBV9; D not certain. This CDR3 contains 15 residues. Germline V gives CDR1 SGDLS, CDR2 YYNGEE. Trimming removed 3 bases at V and 0 bases at J, with 10 bases between.

This rearrangement joins TRBV20-1 to TRBJ1-2; 7 nucleotides agree with TRBD1. Looked up from germline, CDR1 is DFQATT and CDR2 is SNEGSKA (reference sequence). V dropped 4 bases and J dropped 7; count of bases not matched to a gene: 6. This CDR3 is built from 12 residues. CDR3 DNA: TGCAGTGCTATTATTAACAGGGGTGGCTACACCTTC. Translated: CSAIINRGGYTF.

This clonotype was counted between two and nine times. The chain combines TRBV19 with TRBJ1-2; D gene uncertain. Deletions cut 5 bases from V and 5 bases from J, with 15 bases between. The CDR3 extends over 14 amino acids. Germline values: CDR1 LNHDA, CDR2 SQIVND (reference sequence). CDR3 DNA sequence: TGTGCCAGTAGTCACAGCGCGGTAGGATATGGCTACACCTTC. This gives the protein CASSHSAVGYGYTF.

The chain carries TRBV7-2 and TRBJ2-7; 7 bases fit TRBD1. This CDR3 contains 13 residues. V was pared by 5 bases and J by 5 bases, with 6 bases of the junction left unmatched. Per germline, CDR1 SGHTA and CDR2 FQGNSA. The CDR3 spells CASSNRQGNEQYF. The CDR3 DNA is TGTGCCAGCAGCAACCGACAGGGAAACGAGCAGTACTTC.

This clonotype showed up just a few times. This chain connects TRBV12-3 or TRBV12-4 to TRBJ2-3; D not resolved. V was shortened by 8 bases and J by 0 bases, with 9 bases between the two germline ends. CDR3 length equals 13 residues. The CDR3 here is CASGITSTDTQYF. The CDR3, as DNA: TGTGCCAGCGGTATTACTAGCACAGATACGCAGTATTTT.

This clonotype was seen more than once but under ten times. The chain links TRBV29-1 to TRBJ2-2; TRBD2 agrees at 10 bases. The germline V gene has CDR1 SQVTM and CDR2 ANQGSEA. CDR3 length: 13 residues. V shed 6 bases and J 4 bases; nucleotides not matched to a gene: 2. CDR3 protein: CSVRTSGTGELFF. CDR3 DNA sequence: TGCAGCGTGCGGACTAGCGGCACCGGGGAGCTGTTTTTT.

This rearrangement joins TRBV20-1 to TRBJ2-1; 9 bases map to TRBD2. V lost 1 base to trimming and J lost 1 base; unmatched junction nucleotides: 5. This CDR3 is 16 amino acids long. Germline lookup yields CDR1 DFQATT and CDR2 SNEGSKA (reference sequence). The CDR3 region has the DNA TGCAGTGCTAGAGCGTGGACTAGCGCGTCCTACAATGAGCAGTTCTTC. Its translation is CSARAWTSASYNEQFF.

The chain couples TRBV4-1 to TRBJ2-1, with 8 bases fitting TRBD1. The germline V gene encodes CDR1 MGHRA and CDR2 YSYEKL. J gave up 7 bases and V 3 bases, and 5 bases lay outside the gene matches. This CDR3 comprises 14 residues. The CDR3 DNA reads TGCGCCAGCAGCCATCAGGGGGCTGGGAATGAGCAGTTCTTC. Protein sequence: CASSHQGAGNEQFF.

This clonotype occurred many times. The CDR3 loop reads CASQEGLAAGTGELFF. DNA of the CDR3: TGTGCCAGCCAGGAAGGGTTAGCGGCCGGCACCGGGGAGCTGTTTTTT. This sequence joins TRBV7-8 and TRBJ2-2; TRBD2 might be the D (6 bases). The CDR3 spans 16 residues. CDR1 SGHVS and CDR2 FQNEAQ come from the germline V gene. V shed 8 bases and J shed 4 bases, with 20 bases lying between them.

This clonotype was counted only a few times. V gene TRBV11-2 combines with J gene TRBJ2-1; a weak D match, TRBD2 (5 bases). CDR3 length equals 13 residues. Germline CDR1 reads SGHAT; CDR2 reads FQNNGV. Trimming cost V 5 bases and J 8 bases, with 13 bases left between them. The CDR3 protein is CASSREVGHEQFF. The CDR3 nucleotides are TGTGCCAGCAGCCGGGAAGTGGGCCATGAGCAGTTCTTC.

J is TRBJ2-3 and V is TRBV6-5, with 7 bases matching TRBD2. Per the germline V gene, CDR1 is MNHEY and CDR2 is SVGAGI. After removal of 6 bases from V and 6 bases from J, the junction contained 15 bases not matched to a gene. The CDR3 has 16 residues. The CDR3, as DNA: TGTGCCAGCAGCTACCCCCGGGGAGGGGAGAGGGATACGCAGTATTTT. Encoded protein: CASSYPRGGERDTQYF.